The 22 T cell receptor beta chains below come from one sample, sequenced in a study of blood T cell repertoires in COVID-19. TCRdb keeps only in-frame clones here, not all; method: immunoSEQ multiplex PCR. The sample includes about 98,000 clones, approximately 86% of them seen just once. Material: peripheral blood. Receptors originate from a man aged 45-60 years with active or convalescent COVID-19.

The chain has TRBV6-4 and TRBJ2-7; TRBD1 might be the D (5 bases). This CDR3 has 15 amino acids. Germline V gene data show CDR1 as MRHNA and CDR2 as SNTAGT. V lost 0 bases and J lost 0, with 9 bases in between. The CDR3 region has the DNA TGTGCCAGCAGTGACTCGACAGCTAGCTCCTACGAGCAGTACGTC. It translates to CASSDSTASSYEQYV.

This clone was seen a handful of times. The gene calls are TRBV3-1 (or the pseudogene TRBV3-2) and TRBJ2-2; 11 bases fit TRBD1. Germline CDR1 is LGHDT and CDR2 is YNNKEL (reference sequence). The CDR3 spans 16 residues. With 4 bases clipped from V and 6 bases from J, the junction kept 7 bases outside the gene matches. This CDR3 is CASSLRDRGVSGELFF. CDR3 nucleotide sequence: TGTGCCAGCAGCCTAAGGGACAGGGGGGTGTCCGGGGAGCTGTTTTTT.

The V gene is TRBV4-1, the J gene TRBJ2-1, with D perhaps TRBD2 (6 bases). This CDR3 contains 16 residues. CDR1 and CDR2 (germline): MGHRA, YSYEKL. The germline V and J ends were trimmed by 4 bases and 1 base, with 14 bases remaining between them. The CDR3 coding sequence is TGCGCCAGCAGCCCTCCATTTAGCGGTTCCTACAATGAGCAGTTCTTC. Protein sequence: CASSPPFSGSYNEQFF.

Only one count was recorded for this clone. The chain couples TRBV28 to TRBJ2-2; tentatively, D is TRBD2 (6 bases). CDR1 and CDR2 from the germline V gene are MDHEN and SYDVKM. V was shortened by 3 bases and J by 4 bases, with 12 bases between the two germline ends. CDR3 length: 15 residues. This CDR3 is CASSLAGGVTGELFF. CDR3 DNA sequence: TGTGCCAGCAGTTTGGCCGGGGGAGTCACCGGGGAGCTGTTTTTT. Together with reference TRBV28 and TRBJ2-2, the CDR3 gives the full variable domain: DVKVTQSSRYLVKRTGEKVFLECVQDMDHENMFWYRQDPGLGLRLIYFSYDVKMKEKGDIPEGYSVSREKKERFSLILESASTNQTSMYLCASSLAGGVTGELFFGEGSRLTVL.

The CDR3 protein is CASSSQEQGRLAFF. Here the CDR3 DNA reads TGTGCCAGCAGCTCCCAGGAGCAGGGCAGATTGGCTTTCTTT. The chain carries TRBV4-2 and TRBJ1-1; possibly TRBD1 for D (5 bases). This CDR3 is built from 14 residues. V lost 5 bases and J 11 bases, leaving 21 bases between the germline ends. Germline loops: CDR1 LGHNA, CDR2 YNFKEQ.

The genes are TRBV7-9 and TRBJ2-7; TRBD1 agrees at 8 bases. The germline gives CDR1 SEHNR, CDR2 FQNEAQ (reference sequence). V dropped 4 bases and J dropped 6; count of bases not matched to a gene: 5. CDR3 length: 13 residues. The CDR3 loop is CASSSRQGSEQYV. The CDR3 DNA sequence: TGTGCCAGCAGCTCCAGACAGGGGTCCGAGCAGTACGTC.

The rearrangement links TRBV6-5 to TRBJ1-2; 8 bases are a match to TRBD1. CDR3 length equals 14 residues. V lost 6 bases, J lost 4 bases, and 7 bases stayed unmatched. Germline assignment: CDR1 MNHEY and CDR2 SVGAGI. CDR3 amino acids: CASSDGQGRYGYTF. CDR3 in DNA: TGTGCCAGCAGCGACGGACAGGGACGCTATGGCTACACCTTC.

The V call is TRBV28, the J call TRBJ1-3; D call uncertain. Germline V lookup: CDR1 MDHEN, CDR2 SYDVKM. This CDR3 is built from 15 residues. The ends were cut back, 5 bases at V and 0 bases at J, with 11 bases in the middle. The CDR3 sequence is CASSPPPFSGNTIYF. In DNA, the CDR3 is TGTGCCAGCAGTCCCCCCCCGTTCTCTGGAAACACCATATATTTT.

The J gene is TRBJ2-7, the V gene TRBV24-1; 9 nucleotides match TRBD1. V shed 4 bases and J 3 bases; nucleotides not matched to a gene: 6. Germline CDR1 is KGHDR and CDR2 is SFDVKD. The CDR3 runs 15 residues. The CDR3 region has the DNA TGTGCCACCAGTGAGGCCGGGACAGGGATCTACGAGCAGTACTTC. Protein product: CATSEAGTGIYEQYF.

This chain uses TRBV12-3 or TRBV12-4 with TRBJ2-1; D unclear. The CDR3 has 11 residues. The V gene lost 4 bases and the J gene lost 6 bases, with 4 bases spanning the gap. CDR3 DNA sequence: TGTGCCAGCAGTTCATTCAATGAGCAGTTCTTC. It is translated as CASSSFNEQFF.

The rearrangement joins TRBV10-3 to TRBJ2-1; 14 bases line up with TRBD2. CDR3 length equals 17 residues. Germline V gene sequence: CDR1 ENHRY, CDR2 SYGVKD. V gave up 8 bases and J gave up 1 base; unmatched junction bases: 7. In nucleotides, the CDR3 is TGTGCCATCTCCGGGACTAGCGGGGGTGGGTCCTACAATGAGCAGTTCTTC. This encodes CAISGTSGGGSYNEQFF.

This clone was counted between two and nine times. The chain combines TRBV5-1 with TRBJ1-6; weak D call: TRBD1 (5 bases). Germline values: CDR1 SGHRS, CDR2 YFSETQ. V was cut by 4 bases and J by 5 bases, with 10 bases left in between. CDR3 size: 14 residues. The CDR3 DNA reads TGCGCCAGCAGCCAGACAGTGAATAATTCACCCCTCCACTTT. This gives the protein CASSQTVNNSPLHF.

The V and J genes are TRBV28 and TRBJ2-1; 9 bases line up with TRBD1. V lost 5 bases and J lost 3; bases outside the gene matches: 2. This CDR3 spans 14 amino acids. Per germline, CDR1 MDHEN and CDR2 SYDVKM. This CDR3 reads CASSGDRDYNEQFF. CDR3 bases: TGTGCCAGCAGTGGGGACAGGGACTACAATGAGCAGTTCTTC. The complete variable domain, with remaining parts taken from reference TRBV28 and TRBJ2-1, reads DVKVTQSSRYLVKRTGEKVFLECVQDMDHENMFWYRQDPGLGLRLIYFSYDVKMKEKGDIPEGYSVSREKKERFSLILESASTNQTSMYLCASSGDRDYNEQFFGPGTRLTVL.

This clone was observed a handful of times. The V gene is TRBV19, the J gene TRBJ1-5; the D is unclear. Trimming took 3 bases from V and 0 from J, leaving 9 bases between them. The CDR3 is made up of 15 amino acids. Germline V CDR1 and CDR2: LNHDA, SQIVND (reference sequence). For the CDR3, the DNA is TGTGCCAGTAGTATCCCGGGAGATAGCAATCAGCCCCAGCATTTT. Its protein product is CASSIPGDSNQPQHF.

This chain connects TRBV6-5 to TRBJ2-7, with TRBD1 matching over 7 bases. Germline values: CDR1 MNHEY, CDR2 SVGAGI. The CDR3 extends over 13 amino acids. The trim removed 5 bases at V and 4 bases at J, leaving 5 bases unmatched. CDR3 sequence: CASSIDREYEQYV. The CDR3 region has the DNA TGTGCCAGCAGTATCGACAGGGAGTACGAGCAGTACGTC.

This clone came up once. CDR3 protein: CASSLGNSGTQETQYF. The CDR3 DNA reads as TGTGCCAGCAGCCTAGGGAATAGCGGGACCCAAGAGACCCAGTACTTC. This chain uses TRBV11-2 with TRBJ2-5, with 8 bases aligning to TRBD2. This CDR3 is 16 amino acids long. The junction had 9 bases not matched to a gene; V was cut back by 5 bases and J by 1 base. Looked up from germline, CDR1 is SGHAT and CDR2 is FQNNGV.

The chain couples TRBV5-5 to TRBJ2-3; TRBD2 aligns across 7 bases. This CDR3 has 14 amino acids. V lost 2 bases to trimming and J lost 6 bases; unmatched junction nucleotides: 6. Germline loops: CDR1 SGHKS, CDR2 YYEKEE (reference sequence). CDR3 DNA: TGTGCCAGCAGCTTCAGCGGGGCGGCGGATACGCAGTATTTT. This translates into CASSFSGAADTQYF.

The chain is built from TRBV27 and TRBJ1-5; TRBD1 agrees at 7 bases. The CDR3 is 14 residues long. In germline, CDR1 is MNHEY, CDR2 SMNVEV (reference sequence). The ends lost 8 bases at V and 7 bases at J; junction bases unmatched: 11. CDR3 sequence (DNA): TGTGCCAGCGCCGAAGGCAGGGGGGACCAGCCCCAGCATTTT. Its protein is CASAEGRGDQPQHF.

The J gene is TRBJ2-7, the V gene TRBV28; D might be TRBD1 (5 bases). Trimming cost V 0 bases and J 2 bases, with 8 bases left between them. The germline V gene has CDR1 MDHEN and CDR2 SYDVKM. The CDR3 has 14 residues. The CDR3 is CASSLWATAYEQYV. The CDR3 bases are TGTGCCAGCAGTTTATGGGCGACAGCCTACGAGCAGTACGTC.

The chain is built from TRBV14 and TRBJ2-2, with 10 bases identical to TRBD1. V shed 1 base and J 7 bases; nucleotides not matched to a gene: 9. The CDR3 length is 17 residues. CDR1 and CDR2 from the germline V gene are SGHDN and FVKESK. CDR3 nucleotides: TGTGCCAGCAGCCAAGGGCCGGGACAGGGGTGGAACGGGGAGCTGTTTTTT. Encoded protein: CASSQGPGQGWNGELFF.

The chain couples TRBV15 to TRBJ1-2; TRBD1 is a possible D gene (6 bases). The germline V and J ends were trimmed by 0 bases and 4 bases, with 12 bases remaining between them. This CDR3 region has 15 residues. CDR1 is LNHNV and CDR2 is YYDKDF in the germline V gene (reference sequence). As DNA, the CDR3 is TGTGCCACCAGCAGAGATACACAGGGATTCTATGGCTACACCTTC. Residues: CATSRDTQGFYGYTF.

V is TRBV27 and J is TRBJ2-5, with D possibly TRBD1 on 7 matching bases. In germline, CDR1 is MNHEY, CDR2 SMNVEV (reference sequence). This CDR3 contains 18 residues. Between the trimmed V and J ends, which lost 4 bases and 5 bases, there was a span of 26 bases. The CDR3 here is CASSSSPPTGAGGETQYF. CDR3 bases: TGTGCCAGCAGTTCTAGTCCGCCTACAGGGGCCGGGGGCGAGACCCAGTACTTC.